This T cell receptor (beta chain) comes out of a study of cytomegalovirus exposure and HLA in healthy donors. In the PCR, 60 Vbeta and 13 Jbeta primers were used. The repertoire was sequenced with immunoSEQ multiplex PCR; TCRdb's copy has only in-frame clones and lacks some. There are more than 100,000 clones in the sample; roughly 80% occur only once, and approximately 2.1% lies in the top ten. CDR1 and CDR2 from the germline V gene are KGHSH and LQKENI. The CDR3 loop spans 13 amino acids. With 6 bases removed from V and 6 bases from J, the gap between germline ends came to 11 bases. V and J are TRBV18 and TRBJ2-2, with D possibly TRBD2 on 5 matching bases. This clonotype was sampled from a man younger than 40 in good health and CMV-seronegative. The sample consisted of PBMCs. The CDR3 region is CASSRSVPGELFF. CDR3 nucleotides: TGTGCCAGCTCGCGTAGCGTCCCCGGGGAGCTGTTTTTT.